This TCR beta chain was identified in a study of a mutant IDH1 vaccine in newly diagnosed glioma (dated by TCRdb to about 2021). Study-level background: Patients received eight vaccinations in weeks 1, 3, 5, 7, 11, 15, 19 and 23, corresponding to visits V03 through V10. Before enrollment, patients had received standard therapy of radiotherapy alone, temozolomide alone, or radiochemotherapy with temozolomide; most received the combination. Vaccination started 4-6 weeks after radiotherapy alone, or was given together with temozolomide cycles in the groups whose treatment included chemotherapy. Of the 32 patients who were treated, approximately 60% were male and roughly 40% were female, and the mean age was roughly 40 years. Longitudinal TCRB deep sequencing was performed for approximately 24 treated patients wherever samples were available for exploratory analyses. Six visits were used for peripheral blood collection: V03 (baseline), V05, V07, V10, V12 and V13.

Points the paper makes about the study in general: Pseudoprogression appeared unrelated to alterations in the top peripheral T cell clonotypes detected by TCRB sequencing. The authors noted that analyses of patient blood samples could not be reproduced because of sample limitations. Immune responses induced by the vaccine were seen in around 93% of patients across multiple MHC alleles. PBMC samples for TCRB deep sequencing were selected based on availability.

This clone was observed once. The antigen this receptor binds is unknown. Base qualities are not recorded, but no much larger clone differs from it by a single base. The time point label, as the study defines it: week 23, last vaccination. Every vaccine dose consisted of 300 ug of a 20-mer mutant IDH1 peptide in Montanide, administered subcutaneously together with topical imiquimod. All donors had newly diagnosed IDH1-mutant astrocytomas of WHO grade 3 or 4 that showed loss of nuclear ATRX. The samples were drawn from NOA16, a multicentre, single-arm, open-label phase I trial in Germany that tested a mutant IDH1 peptide vaccine in humans for the first time. The DNeasy Blood and Tissue Kit was used to extract genomic DNA from EDTA blood for TCRB sequencing. The library relied on the immunoSEQ multiplex PCR assay. The hsTCRB Kit was used according to the manufacturer's protocol to amplify rearranged TCR beta chain sequences. TCRB libraries were sequenced on an Illumina MiSeq. As for the authors' bioinformatics: Demultiplexing, trimming and gene mapping were performed with the kit vendor's proprietary platform. The clones in this table, taken by TCRdb from immuneACCESS, are in-frame only. Not every clone is retained; where verified, under half of the shortfall comes from an unresolved V gene, and the cause of the rest is unknown. Clonal size and the V and J genes are those of that table, whereas D and trimming came from the DNA. This sample gives approximately 44,000 clones in total; around 93% of them show up just once. Together, the top ten hold 3.9% of the sample.

At the junction V is shortened by 1 base and J by 2 bases, with 8 bases in between. Reading the germline V gene gives CDR1 SGHTA and CDR2 FQGNSA. The CDR3 has 14 amino acids, counting the end cysteine and phenylalanine. Of all the DNA, just the CDR3 is kept, 42 bases in frame from base 1. This receptor chain uses TRBV7-2 and TRBJ2-5, with the D gene call left open. The specimen was PBMCs, collected from a glioma patient whose treatment included an IDH1 peptide vaccine. The clonotype comes from a man in his fifties or sixties with glioma. The DNA reads TGTGCCAGCAGCTTAGTGGCTCGGCAAGAGACCCAGTACTTC. Its translation is CASSLVARQETQYF.